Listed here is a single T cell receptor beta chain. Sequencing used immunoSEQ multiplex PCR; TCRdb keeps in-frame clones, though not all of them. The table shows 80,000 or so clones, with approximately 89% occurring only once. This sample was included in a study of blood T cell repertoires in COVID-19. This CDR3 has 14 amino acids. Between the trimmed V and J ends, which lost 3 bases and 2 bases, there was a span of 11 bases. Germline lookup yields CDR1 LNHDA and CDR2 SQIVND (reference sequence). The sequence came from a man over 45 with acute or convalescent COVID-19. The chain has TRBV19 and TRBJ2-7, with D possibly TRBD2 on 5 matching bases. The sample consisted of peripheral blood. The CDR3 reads CASSITSDAYEQYF. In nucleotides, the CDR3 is TGTGCCAGTAGTATTACTAGTGACGCCTACGAGCAGTACTTC.